This is a list of T cell receptor beta chains from one sample in a study of beta chain features in type 1 diabetes. Assay used: immunoSEQ multiplex PCR; TCRdb lists only in-frame clones, some missing. The sample shows tens of thousands of clones, around 63% of them seen only once. The sequencing input was Tregs from blood. These receptors were collected from a woman aged 18-29 years in good health. The CDR3 runs from the conserved cysteine through the conserved F or W. Fields, in order: clone size, V gene, D gene, J gene, CDR3 protein, CDR3 DNA. D genes are given only for firm matches. Part of the rows lack a size; the others show once, few, many or a class for expanded clones.

clone size: NA; V gene: TRBV5-4; D gene: TRBD2; J gene: TRBJ2-3; CDR3 protein: CASSQGKRGGGSVTDTQYF; CDR3 DNA: TGTGCCAGCAGCCAAGGCAAGCGGGGGGGCGGATCCGTCACAGATACGCAGTATTTT
clone size: NA; V gene: TRBV7-2; D gene: TRBD2; J gene: TRBJ2-1; CDR3 protein: CASSLGGLAIYEQFF; CDR3 DNA: TGTGCCAGCAGCTTAGGGGGACTAGCTATCTATGAGCAGTTCTTC
clone size: NA; V gene: TRBV27; D gene: TRBD2; J gene: TRBJ2-5; CDR3 protein: CASGTSGRQEETQYF; CDR3 DNA: TGTGCCAGCGGAACTAGCGGGAGACAAGAAGAGACCCAGTACTTC
clone size: few; V gene: TRBV7-8; D gene: NA; J gene: TRBJ2-3; CDR3 protein: CASSPVGEQYF; CDR3 DNA: TGTGCCAGCAGCCCGGTAGGAGAGCAGTATTTT
clone size: few; V gene: TRBV30; D gene: NA; J gene: TRBJ2-1; CDR3 protein: CAYYDDRLKQFF; CDR3 DNA: TGTGCCTACTACGATGACCGCCTAAAGCAGTTCTTC
clone size: NA; V gene: TRBV4-1; D gene: NA; J gene: TRBJ2-4; CDR3 protein: CASSPTHRTVANTQNIQYF; CDR3 DNA: TGCGCCAGCAGCCCCACACACAGGACGGTGGCTAATACCCAGAACATTCAGTACTTC
clone size: NA; V gene: TRBV7-9; D gene: NA; J gene: TRBJ2-5; CDR3 protein: CASSSGETQYF; CDR3 DNA: TGTGCCAGCAGCTCGGGGGAGACCCAGTACTTC
clone size: few; V gene: TRBV6-5; D gene: TRBD2; J gene: TRBJ2-7; CDR3 protein: CASSYGLAYEQYF; CDR3 DNA: TGTGCCAGCAGTTACGGACTAGCGTACGAGCAGTACTTC
clone size: NA; V gene: TRBV5-1; D gene: TRBD1; J gene: TRBJ2-7; CDR3 protein: CASSWAGTGAYEQYF; CDR3 DNA: TGCGCCAGCAGCTGGGCCGGGACAGGGGCCTACGAGCAGTACTTC
clone size: NA; V gene: TRBV19; D gene: NA; J gene: TRBJ1-1; CDR3 protein: CASTVRTAFLNTEAFF; CDR3 DNA: TGTGCCAGTACCGTTCGGACAGCTTTTCTAAACACTGAAGCTTTCTTT
clone size: few; V gene: TRBV27; D gene: TRBD2; J gene: TRBJ2-7; CDR3 protein: CASSRLAGAYEQYF; CDR3 DNA: TGTGCCAGCAGCCGACTAGCGGGGGCCTACGAGCAGTACTTC
clone size: NA; V gene: TRBV7-9; D gene: NA; J gene: TRBJ2-5; CDR3 protein: CASSPRVWETQYF; CDR3 DNA: TGTGCCAGCAGCCCGAGGGTCTGGGAGACCCAGTACTTC
clone size: NA; V gene: TRBV5-1; D gene: NA; J gene: TRBJ2-3; CDR3 protein: CASNWGVLTDTQYF; CDR3 DNA: TGCGCCAGCAATTGGGGCGTTCTCACAGATACGCAGTATTTT
clone size: NA; V gene: TRBV5-1; D gene: TRBD1; J gene: TRBJ1-1; CDR3 protein: CASSLRTGAAFF; CDR3 DNA: TGCGCCAGCAGCCTACGGACAGGGGCAGCTTTCTTT
clone size: NA; V gene: TRBV12-5; D gene: TRBD2; J gene: TRBJ2-1; CDR3 protein: CASVSGLAGFYNEQFF; CDR3 DNA: TGTGCTAGTGTCTCTGGACTAGCGGGTTTCTACAATGAGCAGTTCTTC
clone size: NA; V gene: TRBV5-4; D gene: NA; J gene: TRBJ2-5; CDR3 protein: CASSFDSGSLQETQYF; CDR3 DNA: TGTGCCAGCAGTTTCGACAGCGGGTCCCTTCAAGAGACCCAGTACTTC
clone size: NA; V gene: TRBV6-6; D gene: TRBD2; J gene: TRBJ2-1; CDR3 protein: CASRAAASGGAVEQFF; CDR3 DNA: TGTGCCAGCAGGGCGGCGGCGAGCGGGGGGGCAGTTGAGCAGTTCTTC
clone size: NA; V gene: TRBV11-2; D gene: NA; J gene: TRBJ2-5; CDR3 protein: CASRRQGETQYF; CDR3 DNA: TGTGCCAGCAGGCGGCAGGGGGAGACCCAGTACTTC
clone size: NA; V gene: TRBV7-2; D gene: TRBD1; J gene: TRBJ1-2; CDR3 protein: CASSMGTVGYNYGYTF; CDR3 DNA: TGTGCCAGCAGCATGGGGACAGTAGGGTATAACTATGGCTACACCTTC
clone size: NA; V gene: TRBV7-8; D gene: NA; J gene: TRBJ1-2; CDR3 protein: CASSLDQGGYTF; CDR3 DNA: TGTGCCAGCAGCTTGGACCAGGGTGGCTACACCTTC
clone size: NA; V gene: TRBV7-8; D gene: TRBD2; J gene: TRBJ2-1; CDR3 protein: CASSSRVAGGLGEQFF; CDR3 DNA: TGTGCCAGCAGCTCCCGGGTAGCGGGAGGTCTAGGAGAGCAGTTCTTC
clone size: NA; V gene: TRBV18; D gene: NA; J gene: TRBJ1-2; CDR3 protein: CASSPSRDGYTF; CDR3 DNA: TGTGCCAGCTCACCGTCAAGAGATGGCTACACCTTC
clone size: NA; V gene: TRBV6-1; D gene: TRBD2; J gene: TRBJ2-5; CDR3 protein: CAVLAGGETQYF; CDR3 DNA: TGTGCGGTTTTAGCGGGAGGGGAGACCCAGTACTTC
clone size: NA; V gene: TRBV5-1; D gene: TRBD2; J gene: TRBJ2-7; CDR3 protein: CASRPTSSGGYYEQYF; CDR3 DNA: TGCGCCAGCAGGCCTACGTCTAGCGGGGGATACTACGAGCAGTACTTC
clone size: NA; V gene: TRBV7-2; D gene: TRBD1; J gene: TRBJ1-1; CDR3 protein: CASSFTGDPFGTEAFF; CDR3 DNA: TGTGCCAGCAGCTTTACAGGGGACCCATTTGGGACTGAAGCTTTCTTT
clone size: NA; V gene: TRBV2; D gene: NA; J gene: TRBJ1-1; CDR3 protein: CASSPLFNTEAFF; CDR3 DNA: TGTGCCAGCAGTCCCTTATTTAACACTGAAGCTTTCTTT
clone size: NA; V gene: TRBV7-3; D gene: NA; J gene: TRBJ1-1; CDR3 protein: CASSQGINTEAFF; CDR3 DNA: TGTGCCAGCAGCCAGGGCATCAACACTGAAGCTTTCTTT